Included here is one TCR beta chain sequence, with context. The antigen remains unidentified. This sample is drawn from a study of T-cell memory formation after mild COVID-19. Study summary: TCR clusters were mostly donor specific. Study-wide points: Day 15 to 85 contracting clones showed balanced CD4/CD8; day 15 to 37 expanders favored CD4+. Cross-reactive memory appears to have joined, as suggested by some responding clones showing up in pre-infection memory. Shrinking CD4+ clones were chiefly CM and EM; CD8+ ones were chiefly EMRA.

TCRdb redid the calling of the 5' RACE reads with MiXCR, one entry per CDR3 protein. The table lists 180,000 or so distinct CDR3 sequences, roughly 10% of them singletons. Material: PBMCs or a T cell subset sorted from them (not recorded which). The clonotype originates from a man younger than 30 who had mild COVID-19 (a few samples of this study predate the infection). Cell type and time point are not known.

The CDR3 sequence: CASSLIRGSNEQYF. CDR3 nucleotides: TGTGCCAGCAGTCTGATCCGTGGCAGCAACGAGCAGTACTTC. The chain links TRBV6-5 to TRBJ2-7; D unclear. Trimming took 5 bases from V and 5 from J, leaving 16 bases between them. The CDR3 runs to 14 residues. From germline, CDR1 is MNHEY and CDR2 SVGAGI.